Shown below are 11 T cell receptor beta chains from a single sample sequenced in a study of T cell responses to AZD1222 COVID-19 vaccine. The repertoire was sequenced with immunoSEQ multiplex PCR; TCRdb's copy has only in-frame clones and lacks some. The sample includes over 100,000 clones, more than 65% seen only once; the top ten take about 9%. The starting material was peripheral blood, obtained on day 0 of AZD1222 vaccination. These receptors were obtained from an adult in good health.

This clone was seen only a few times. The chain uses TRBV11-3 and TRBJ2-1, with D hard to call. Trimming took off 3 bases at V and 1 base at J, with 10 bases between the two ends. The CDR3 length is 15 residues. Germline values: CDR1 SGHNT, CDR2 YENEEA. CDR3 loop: CASSFRASSYNEQFF. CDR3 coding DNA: TGTGCCAGCAGCTTTCGAGCTAGTTCCTACAATGAGCAGTTCTTC.

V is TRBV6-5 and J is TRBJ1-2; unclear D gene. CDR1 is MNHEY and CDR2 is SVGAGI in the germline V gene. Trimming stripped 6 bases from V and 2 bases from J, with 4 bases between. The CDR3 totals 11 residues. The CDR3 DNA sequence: TGTGCCAGCAGGGGAAACTATGGCTACACCTTC. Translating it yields CASRGNYGYTF.

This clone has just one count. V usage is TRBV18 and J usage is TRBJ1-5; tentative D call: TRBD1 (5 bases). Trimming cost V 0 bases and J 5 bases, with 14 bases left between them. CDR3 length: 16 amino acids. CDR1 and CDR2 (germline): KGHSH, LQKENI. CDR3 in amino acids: CASSPPGSGAYQPQHF. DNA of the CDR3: TGTGCCAGCTCACCACCGGGTTCCGGGGCCTATCAGCCCCAGCATTTT.

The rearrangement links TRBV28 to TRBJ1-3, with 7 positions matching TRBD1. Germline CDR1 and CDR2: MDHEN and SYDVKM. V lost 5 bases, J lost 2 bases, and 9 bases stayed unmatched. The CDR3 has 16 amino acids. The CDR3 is CASSTQSTGAGNTIYF. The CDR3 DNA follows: TGTGCCAGCAGTACCCAAAGTACAGGGGCTGGAAACACCATATATTTT.

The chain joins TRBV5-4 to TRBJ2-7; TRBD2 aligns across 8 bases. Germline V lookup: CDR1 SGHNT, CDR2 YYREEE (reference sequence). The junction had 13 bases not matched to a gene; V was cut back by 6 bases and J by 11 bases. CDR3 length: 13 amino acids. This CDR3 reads CASTRDRGGLEYF. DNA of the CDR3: TGTGCCAGCACCCGGGACCGCGGGGGGTTGGAGTACTTC.

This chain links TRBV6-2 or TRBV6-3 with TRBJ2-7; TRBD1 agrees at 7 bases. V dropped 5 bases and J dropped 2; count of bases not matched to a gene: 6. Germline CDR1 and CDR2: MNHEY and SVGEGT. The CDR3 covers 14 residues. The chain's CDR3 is CASSPSGTAYEQYF. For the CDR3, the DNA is TGTGCCAGCAGTCCCTCCGGGACAGCCTACGAGCAGTACTTC.

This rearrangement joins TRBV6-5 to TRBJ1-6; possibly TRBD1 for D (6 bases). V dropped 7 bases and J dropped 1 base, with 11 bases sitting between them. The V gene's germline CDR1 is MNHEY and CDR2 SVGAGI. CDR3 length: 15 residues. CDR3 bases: TGTGCCAGCATCGCACAGGGTTCCTATAATTCACCCCTCCACTTT. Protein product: CASIAQGSYNSPLHF.

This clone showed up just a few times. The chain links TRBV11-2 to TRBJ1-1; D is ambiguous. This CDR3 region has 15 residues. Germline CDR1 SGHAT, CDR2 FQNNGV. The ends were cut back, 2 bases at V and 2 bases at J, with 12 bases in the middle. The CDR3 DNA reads TGTGCCAGCAGCTTATTCAGGATACCTAACACTGAAGCTTTCTTT. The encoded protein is CASSLFRIPNTEAFF.

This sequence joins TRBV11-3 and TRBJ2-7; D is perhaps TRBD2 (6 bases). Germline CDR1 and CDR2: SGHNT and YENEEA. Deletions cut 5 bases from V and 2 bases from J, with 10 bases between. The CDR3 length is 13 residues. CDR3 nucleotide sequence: TGTGCCAGCAGCCTTAGCGGTACCTACGAGCAGTACTTC. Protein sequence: CASSLSGTYEQYF. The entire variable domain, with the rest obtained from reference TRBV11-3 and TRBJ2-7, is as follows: EAGVVQSPRYKIIEKKQPVAFWCNPISGHNTLYWYLQNLGQGPELLIRYENEEAVDDSQLPKDRFSAERLKGVDSTLKIQPAELGDSAVYLCASSLSGTYEQYFGPGTRLTVT.

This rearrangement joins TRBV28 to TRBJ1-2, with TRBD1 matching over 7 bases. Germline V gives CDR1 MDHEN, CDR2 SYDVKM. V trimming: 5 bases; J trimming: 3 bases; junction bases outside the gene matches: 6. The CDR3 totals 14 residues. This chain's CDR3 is CASSTTGVDYGYTF. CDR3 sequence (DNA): TGTGCCAGCAGTACTACAGGGGTTGACTATGGCTACACCTTC.

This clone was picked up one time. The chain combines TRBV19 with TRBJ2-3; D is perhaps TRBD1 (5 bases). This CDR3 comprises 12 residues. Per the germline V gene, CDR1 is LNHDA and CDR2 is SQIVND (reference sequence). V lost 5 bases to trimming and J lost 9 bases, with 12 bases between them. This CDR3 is CASSSQGATQYF. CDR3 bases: TGTGCCAGTAGTTCCCAGGGCGCGACGCAGTATTTT.